Following are 27 T cell receptor beta chains from one sample sequenced in a study of vaccination and CD4 T cells after COVID-19. No cognate antigen is known for these TCRs. The treatment here: roughly 10-day PBMC culture with coronavirus spike peptide pools or control peptides (ViraFEST assay). Sequencing of the DNA from cultured CD4+ T cells was carried out with the Oncomine TCR Beta short-read assay. TCRdb passed the PCR reads through MiXCR, listing each CDR3 protein once. The sample holds 15,000 to 20,000 distinct CDR3 sequences, around 55% seen once. The specimen sequenced was CD4+ T cells from blood, cultured in vitro. The receptors originated from a human donor who had recovered from COVID-19.

This chain uses TRBV20-1 with TRBJ2-3; the D gene is possibly TRBD2 (6 bases). CDR1 is DFQATT, CDR2 SNEGSKA, per germline (reference sequence). The CDR3 contains 12 residues. V dropped 3 bases and J dropped 4 bases, with 8 bases sitting between them. CDR3 loop: CSARASADTQYF. The DNA for the CDR3 is TGCAGTGCTAGGGCTAGCGCAGATACGCAGTATTTT.

The CDR3 loop is CASSDSILYSSTDTQYF. CDR3 coding DNA: TGTGCCAGCAGTGATAGCATCCTATACTCTAGCACAGATACGCAGTATTTT. The chain recombines TRBV6-4 with TRBJ2-3; no reliable D call. The V and J ends lost 3 bases and 0 bases respectively, with 16 bases between them. Per germline, CDR1 MRHNA and CDR2 SNTAGT. This CDR3 has 17 residues.

CDR3 protein: CASSLDRGKHNEQFF. CDR3 coding DNA: TGTGCCAGCAGCTTAGACAGGGGAAAACACAATGAGCAGTTCTTC. The rearrangement uses TRBV7-2 and TRBJ2-1; TRBD1 agrees at 7 bases. The CDR3 is 15 amino acids. CDR1 and CDR2 from the germline V gene are SGHTA and FQGNSA. The J segment lost 5 bases and the V segment lost 1 base, leaving 5 bases of the junction unmatched.

The chain links TRBV7-2 to TRBJ1-4, with D possibly TRBD1 on 6 matching bases. Germline V CDR1 and CDR2: SGHTA, FQGNSA. The CDR3 sequence is 14 residues long. Trimming shortened V by 5 bases and J by 7 bases, and 14 bases separated the two germline ends. The CDR3 protein is CASSRGGGPEKLFF. The CDR3 bases are TGTGCCAGCAGCCGGGGAGGGGGGCCTGAAAAACTGTTTTTT.

The CDR3 DNA is TGTGCCAGCAGGACTAGCGGGATCTACAATGAGCAGTTCTTC. It translates to CASRTSGIYNEQFF. V gene TRBV6-2 or TRBV6-3 combines with J gene TRBJ2-1; the match to TRBD2 covers 11 bases. This CDR3 region has 14 residues. CDR1 is MNHEY and CDR2 is SVGEGT in the germline V gene. With V trimmed by 6 bases and J by 3 bases, 1 base remained unmatched.

The rearrangement joins TRBV6-2 or TRBV6-3 to TRBJ2-3; 12 nucleotides agree with TRBD2. Germline V gene data show CDR1 as MNHEY and CDR2 as SVGEGT. V shed 5 bases, J shed 8 bases, and the junction held 14 bases outside the gene matches. This CDR3 comprises 17 residues. The CDR3 DNA is TGTGCCAGCAGTCCGGGACTAGCGGGTGGAAGGAAAGGTACGCAGTATTTT. The encoded protein is CASSPGLAGGRKGTQYF.

This clonotype was seen only once. CDR3 sequence reads: CASDPGGSGTEAFF. CDR3 in DNA: TGTGCCAGTGACCCCGGGGGTTCCGGCACTGAAGCTTTCTTT. The gene calls are TRBV28 and TRBJ1-1; tentatively, D is TRBD1 (5 bases). The germline V and J ends were trimmed by 9 bases and 4 bases, with 18 bases remaining between them. From germline, CDR1 is MDHEN and CDR2 SYDVKM. The CDR3 runs to 14 residues.

The chain links TRBV7-2 to TRBJ1-2; weak D call: TRBD1 (6 bases). Trimming pared 4 bases from V and 8 bases from J, leaving 14 bases between. This CDR3 is built from 13 residues. Germline lookup yields CDR1 SGHTA and CDR2 FQGNSA. The CDR3 DNA follows: TGTGCCAGCAGCTCTACAGGGTATAACGGCTACACCTTC. Translation: CASSSTGYNGYTF.

The V call is TRBV20-1, the J call TRBJ2-1, with 11 bases fitting TRBD1. The germline gives CDR1 DFQATT, CDR2 SNEGSKA (reference sequence). Trimming took 0 bases from V and 8 from J; bases not matched to a gene: 6. The CDR3 extends over 15 amino acids. DNA of the CDR3: TGCAGTGCTAGAGACCCGGGACAGGGGGTGTATGAGCAGTTCTTC. Encoded protein: CSARDPGQGVYEQFF.

The chain couples TRBV7-3 to TRBJ2-2, with D possibly matching TRBD1 (6 bases). The CDR3 runs 15 residues. Germline CDR1 is SGHTA and CDR2 is FQGTGA. Deletions cut 4 bases from V and 7 bases from J, with 16 bases between. The CDR3 is CASSYAGAKVGELFF. Written as DNA, the CDR3 is TGTGCCAGCAGCTACGCAGGGGCTAAGGTCGGGGAGCTGTTTTTT.

The chain's CDR3 is CASSLSQGEQPQHF. The CDR3 nucleotides read TGTGCCAGCAGTTTAAGTCAGGGTGAACAGCCCCAGCATTTT. V usage is TRBV28 and J usage is TRBJ1-5, with D maybe TRBD1 (5 bases). The V gene lost 2 bases and the J gene lost 7 bases, with 12 bases spanning the gap. Germline V CDR1 and CDR2: MDHEN, SYDVKM. The CDR3 length is 14 residues. Drawing the rest from reference TRBV28 and TRBJ1-5, the complete variable domain is DVKVTQSSRYLVKRTGEKVFLECVQDMDHENMFWYRQDPGLGLRLIYFSYDVKMKEKGDIPEGYSVSREKKERFSLILESASTNQTSMYLCASSLSQGEQPQHFGDGTRLSIL.

Regarding this clonotype: Compared with germline, one end of the junction differs, possibly owing to a read error. V and J are TRBV12-3 or TRBV12-4 and TRBJ1-5; no firm D call. This CDR3 contains 13 residues. The CDR3 sequence is CTSSATSDQPQHF. The CDR3 nucleotides are TGTACCAGCAGCGCGACAAGCGATCAGCCCCAGCATTTT.

The gene calls are TRBV3-1 and TRBJ1-1; D is possibly TRBD1 (5 bases). Germline lookup yields CDR1 LGHDT and CDR2 YNNKEL (reference sequence). Trimming stripped 2 bases from V and 0 bases from J, with 13 bases between. This CDR3 contains 16 residues. The CDR3 reads CASSQTQGALNTEAFF. In nucleotides, the CDR3 is TGTGCCAGCAGCCAAACCCAAGGGGCCTTGAACACTGAAGCTTTCTTT.

The sample holds a few counts of this clonotype. The rearrangement links TRBV6-1 to TRBJ1-2; weak D call: TRBD1 (5 bases). V was shortened by 5 bases and J by 6 bases, with 16 bases between the two germline ends. In germline, CDR1 is MNHNS, CDR2 SASEGT. The CDR3 has 14 residues. This CDR3 is CASSPSWGDNGYTF. The CDR3 DNA reads as TGTGCCAGCAGTCCCTCGTGGGGGGATAATGGCTACACCTTC.

A few counts support this clonotype. The CDR3 loop is CASSFTAAQPQHF. The CDR3 region has the DNA TGTGCCAGCAGCTTTACGGCGGCTCAGCCCCAGCATTTT. The chain recombines TRBV7-2 with TRBJ1-5; D is unresolved. The CDR3 consists of 13 residues. Germline V gives CDR1 SGHTA, CDR2 FQGNSA. V was shortened by 3 bases and J by 6 bases, with 9 bases between the two germline ends.

The J gene is TRBJ1-6, the V gene TRBV5-1, with 9 bases that match TRBD1. The CDR3 consists of 15 residues. The trim removed 3 bases at V and 7 bases at J, leaving 5 bases unmatched. CDR1 is SGHRS and CDR2 is YFSETQ in the germline V gene. CDR3 sequence: CASSWGTGRNSPLHF. CDR3 DNA: TGCGCCAGCAGCTGGGGGACAGGGAGGAATTCACCCCTCCACTTT.

This rearrangement joins TRBV15 to TRBJ1-1; D gene unclear. Germline lookup yields CDR1 LNHNV and CDR2 YYDKDF (reference sequence). CDR3 length: 16 residues. With 2 bases removed from V and 1 base from J, the gap between germline ends came to 14 bases. In DNA form, the CDR3 reads TGTGCCACCAGCAGACCCCTCACAGATCCGAACACTGAAGCTTTCTTT. Residues: CATSRPLTDPNTEAFF.

The chain has TRBV29-1 and TRBJ1-2, with D unclear. Trimming removed 8 bases from V and 3 bases from J, with 16 bases in between. This CDR3 is built from 13 residues. Germline CDR1 is SQVTM and CDR2 is ANQGSEA. CDR3 DNA: TGCAGCCTGATGGACCGGAACGACTATGGCTACACCTTC. Protein sequence: CSLMDRNDYGYTF.

V and J are TRBV16 and TRBJ1-4; 9 nucleotides match TRBD1. CDR3 length equals 14 residues. The germline gives CDR1 KGHSY, CDR2 FQNENV. The V and J ends lost 0 bases and 11 bases, in that order; junction bases with no gene match: 4. CDR3 residues: CASSQSLGQGKLFF. For the CDR3, the DNA is TGTGCCAGCAGCCAATCCCTGGGACAGGGCAAACTGTTTTTT.

This clonotype showed up just a few times. Here the CDR3 DNA reads TGCAGCGACGTAGGACAGGGAGGATATGGCTACACCTTC. It is translated as CSDVGQGGYGYTF. V is TRBV20-1 and J is TRBJ1-2, with 8 bases fitting TRBD1. The CDR3 spans 13 residues. Germline CDR1 and CDR2: DFQATT and SNEGSKA (reference sequence).

The sample holds a few counts of this clonotype. This chain uses TRBV10-2 with TRBJ1-5; a possible D gene is TRBD1 (5 bases). The CDR3 length is 14 residues. Germline lookup yields CDR1 WSHSY and CDR2 SAAADI. V shed 8 bases and J shed 7 bases, with 18 bases lying between them. The CDR3 region is CASREYRNGQPQHF. CDR3 DNA: TGCGCCAGCCGGGAGTACAGGAACGGACAGCCCCAGCATTTT.

Here the CDR3 reads CASSFSRIPEAFF. The CDR3, as DNA: TGTGCCAGCAGCTTTTCTAGGATACCTGAAGCTTTCTTT. The chain carries TRBV11-3 and TRBJ1-1; D is ambiguous. The germline V gene has CDR1 SGHNT and CDR2 YENEEA. This CDR3 is 13 amino acids long. V was cut by 3 bases and J by 6 bases, with 11 bases left in between.

With regard to this clonotype: Germline and junction disagree at one end, which may indicate a read error. The chain has TRBV11-3 and TRBJ2-5; TRBD1 matches at 12 bases. Germline CDR1 SGHNT, CDR2 YENEEA. The CDR3 is 16 residues long. CDR3 region: CASSAWDRGQGETLYF. The CDR3 DNA reads as TGTGCCAGCAGCGCCTGGGACAGGGGGCAGGGTGAGACCCTGTACTTC.

The rearrangement joins TRBV7-3 to TRBJ2-1; TRBD2 matches 8 bases. The V and J ends lost 6 bases and 6 bases, in that order; junction bases with no gene match: 13. CDR3 length: 16 amino acids. Germline CDR1 reads SGHTA; CDR2 reads FQGTGA. Here the CDR3 DNA reads TGTGCCAGCAGGGACGCCGGGACTAGGTACGGCAATGAGCAGTTCTTC. Its protein product is CASRDAGTRYGNEQFF.

The gene calls are TRBV7-2 and TRBJ1-5; maybe TRBD1 (5 bases). The CDR3 extends over 12 amino acids. The V gene's germline CDR1 is SGHTA and CDR2 FQGNSA. The V gene lost 3 bases and the J gene lost 8 bases, with 8 bases spanning the gap. This CDR3 reads CASSFPGKPQHF. The CDR3 nucleotides are TGTGCCAGCAGCTTCCCAGGGAAGCCCCAGCATTTT.

The genes are TRBV27 and TRBJ2-4; TRBD2 is a possible D gene (5 bases). The CDR3 contains 14 residues. V lost 7 bases, J lost 2 bases, and 12 bases lay in between. Germline assignment: CDR1 MNHEY and CDR2 SMNVEV (reference sequence). CDR3 DNA sequence: TGTGCCAGCACTCCGCTCGGGACCAAAAACATTCAGTACTTC. As protein: CASTPLGTKNIQYF.

This clonotype appeared once. The chain couples TRBV5-1 to TRBJ1-2; no clear D gene. V lost 5 bases to trimming and J lost 4 bases, with 12 bases between them. CDR3 length: 13 residues. CDR1 is SGHRS, CDR2 YFSETQ, per germline. The DNA for the CDR3 is TGCGCCAGCAGTTACACTCAGGCCTATGGCTACACCTTC. Its protein is CASSYTQAYGYTF.